These T cell receptor beta chains were read from a single sample in a study of blood T cell repertoires in COVID-19. Profiling relied on immunoSEQ multiplex PCR, and the TCRdb table lists in-frame clones only, not all of them. There are more than 200,000 clones in the sample; more than 70% occur only once, and about 8.9% lies in the top ten. What was sequenced was peripheral blood. Source of these receptors: a woman between 45 and 65 years old with acute or convalescent COVID-19. Both conserved end residues are part of each CDR3. A D gene is named only where the DNA matches it firmly. Size is stated for part of the rows, as once, few or many counts, or as a class when the clone is expanded.

cdr3_nt cdr3_aa j_call d_call v_call clone_size
TGTGCCAGCCAGGCCTTTAGCGGGAGGGCAAACTACAATGAGCAGTTCTTC CASQAFSGRANYNEQFF TRBJ2-1 TRBD2 TRBV19 few
TGTGCCAGCAGTTTCGGGAGGCAGGGAGGAGGATGGTATGGCTACACCTTC CASSFGRQGGGWYGYTF TRBJ1-2 . TRBV5-6 .
TGTGCCAGCAGCTTAGCGGTGAAAACTAGTACCCTCTACGAGCAGTACTTC CASSLAVKTSTLYEQYF TRBJ2-7 . TRBV7-2 .
TGTGCCAGCAGCCATGCCGACAGGGATTCACCCCTCCACTTT CASSHADRDSPLHF TRBJ1-6 TRBD1 TRBV3-1/TRBV3-2 .
TGTGCCAGCAGCTTAAGAGACTCTGGGGCCAACGTCCTGACTTTC CASSLRDSGANVLTF TRBJ2-6 . TRBV7-9 .
TGTGCCAGCACGATAGGGGGCGGCTCCTACAATGAGCAGTTCTTC CASTIGGGSYNEQFF TRBJ2-1 TRBD1 TRBV6-5 .
TGTGCCAGCAGCCCCCCAGCAGGGGGCTTTAGGCCCGTCACCTTC CASSPPAGGFRPVTF TRBJ1-2 TRBD1 TRBV7-9 .
TGTGCTAGCAGCTTAGAGGGGACAGGGGCAGGGGAGCAGTTCTTC CASSLEGTGAGEQFF TRBJ2-1 TRBD1 TRBV7-7 .
TGTGCCAGCCCTGCTACCGGGAGGGGGAGTTTT CASPATGRGSF TRBJ1-1 . TRBV6-4 .
TGTGCCACCGAGAGGGAAGACGGTCTCGGGGGCTACACCTTC CATEREDGLGGYTF TRBJ1-2 . TRBV24-1 .
TGCAGCGTTGAAACCGGGACTAGTAGGTCCTACGAGCAGTACTTC CSVETGTSRSYEQYF TRBJ2-7 TRBD2 TRBV29-1 .
TGTGCCAGCAGTTTAGTGGGACTCCAGCTCTTC CASSLVGLQLF TRBJ2-1 . TRBV12-3/TRBV12-4 once
TGTGCCAGCAGCCCGCGGGAGGAATCCTACAATGAGCAGTTCTTC CASSPREESYNEQFF TRBJ2-1 TRBD2 TRBV6-4 .
TGTGCCAGCAGACGAGGACAGTCCTCCTACGAGCAGTACTTC CASRRGQSSYEQYF TRBJ2-7 . TRBV7-2 once
TGTGCCAGCAGCTCGCTGACTTGGGATGAGCAGTTCTTC CASSSLTWDEQFF TRBJ2-1 . TRBV5-4 .
TGTGCCAGCAGCTTGGAGGAGGCTAGCAGTGAGACCCAGTACTTC CASSLEEASSETQYF TRBJ2-5 . TRBV5-5 .
TGTGCCAGCAGTGTCCGCAGGGCCAATCAGCCCCAGCATTTT CASSVRRANQPQHF TRBJ1-5 . TRBV2 .
TGTGCCAGCAGCTTAGCTCAGGGTCCTAATCAGCCCCAGCATTTT CASSLAQGPNQPQHF TRBJ1-5 . TRBV7-9 once
TGTGCCATCAGTGAGACTAGCGGATACTACGAGCAGTACTTC CAISETSGYYEQYF TRBJ2-7 TRBD2 TRBV10-3 .
TGCGCCAGCAAGAAAGCGGGAGGGCCGGAGGAGCAGTACTTC CASKKAGGPEEQYF TRBJ2-7 TRBD2 TRBV5-1 .
TGCGCCAGCAGCTCCGGGACACCAAACACTGAAGCTTTCTTT CASSSGTPNTEAFF TRBJ1-1 . TRBV5-1 .
TGCAGTGCTAGTACGGCAGGGGGGTCGGGTACGCAGTATTTT CSASTAGGSGTQYF TRBJ2-3 . TRBV20-1 .
TGTGCCAGCAGTCAGCAGATTCGTGCGGGAGGGCCGGGGGAGCAGTACTTC CASSQQIRAGGPGEQYF TRBJ2-7 TRBD2 TRBV28 .
TGTGCCAGCAGCTTGGGACAGGGGGACGAGCAGTACTTC CASSLGQGDEQYF TRBJ2-7 TRBD1 TRBV7-2 .
TGTGCCAGCAGCGTAACCCCGTTCGAGGGCGAGCAGTACTTC CASSVTPFEGEQYF TRBJ2-7 . TRBV9 .
TGTGCCAGCAGCTTGGCTAGCGGGAGGGACGGGGAGACCCAGTACTTC CASSLASGRDGETQYF TRBJ2-5 TRBD2 TRBV5-4 .
TGCGCCAGCGGGGGGGGCAGACAAGAGACCCAGTACTTC CASGGGRQETQYF TRBJ2-5 . TRBV10-2 .
TGTGCCAGCAGCGTAGGGACTAGCGGGAGAAATGAGCAGTTCTTC CASSVGTSGRNEQFF TRBJ2-1 TRBD2 TRBV9 few